These T cell receptor beta chains were read from a single sample in a study of blood T cell repertoires in COVID-19. The data were produced by immunoSEQ multiplex PCR, yet TCRdb's version contains in-frame clones alone and is incomplete. The sample consists of roughly 190,000 clones, about nine tenths of them appearing once. The specimen sequenced was PBMCs or T cells enriched from blood (not recorded which). These receptors were collected from a woman between 18 and 29 years old who had recovered from COVID-19. Each CDR3 is given with its conserved first and last residue. Each record gives: J gene, V gene, clone size, D gene, CDR3 length, CDR3 DNA, CDR3 protein. D genes are given only for firm matches. The size field is filled for only some rows; it gives once, few, many or a size class.

j_gene: TRBJ1-4
v_gene: TRBV15
abundance: -
d_gene: TRBD1
len: 15
CDR3nt: TGTGCCACCAGCAGCCCCGACAGGGGAGGGGAAAAACTGTTTTTT
CDR3aa: CATSSPDRGGEKLFF

j_gene: TRBJ2-1
v_gene: TRBV6-5
abundance: -
d_gene: TRBD1
len: 13
CDR3nt: TGTGCCAGCAGTCAGACAGGGCGCTATGAGCAGTTCTTC
CDR3aa: CASSQTGRYEQFF

j_gene: TRBJ2-3
v_gene: TRBV29-1
abundance: once
d_gene: -
len: 15
CDR3nt: TGCAGCGTTGTTCCCCATGGACTGTACCCGGATACGCAGTATTTT
CDR3aa: CSVVPHGLYPDTQYF

j_gene: TRBJ2-1
v_gene: TRBV28
abundance: -
d_gene: -
len: 15
CDR3nt: TGTGCCAGCAGTTCCCAGGGTGTGTCCTACAATGAGCAGTTCTTC
CDR3aa: CASSSQGVSYNEQFF

j_gene: TRBJ2-5
v_gene: TRBV15
abundance: -
d_gene: -
len: 16
CDR3nt: TGTGCCACCAGCAGAGGTATGGAGGCCAGACAAGAGACCCAGTACTTC
CDR3aa: CATSRGMEARQETQYF

j_gene: TRBJ2-2
v_gene: TRBV4-2
abundance: -
d_gene: -
len: 18
CDR3nt: TGTGCCAGCAGCCAAGATCCCGGAGCAGATTTGAACACCGGGGAGCTGTTTTTT
CDR3aa: CASSQDPGADLNTGELFF

j_gene: TRBJ2-1
v_gene: TRBV27
abundance: -
d_gene: TRBD2
len: 16
CDR3nt: TGTGCCAGCAGTTTAGGGCTAGCGGGTTGGGGGAATGAGCAGTTCTTC
CDR3aa: CASSLGLAGWGNEQFF

j_gene: TRBJ1-1
v_gene: TRBV12-3/TRBV12-4
abundance: -
d_gene: -
len: 13
CDR3nt: TGTGCCAGCAGTTTAGCCGGGGATACTGAAGCTTTCTTT
CDR3aa: CASSLAGDTEAFF

j_gene: TRBJ1-3
v_gene: TRBV2
abundance: -
d_gene: TRBD1
len: 16
CDR3nt: TGTGCCAGCAGTACGCCCCGGACAGGGTCTGGAAACACCATATATTTT
CDR3aa: CASSTPRTGSGNTIYF

j_gene: TRBJ2-2
v_gene: TRBV23-1
abundance: -
d_gene: TRBD1
len: 18
CDR3nt: TGCGCCAGCAGTCAACCAGATACCGACAGGGAGTGTGCCGGGGAGCTGTTTTTT
CDR3aa: CASSQPDTDRECAGELFF

j_gene: TRBJ2-1
v_gene: TRBV27
abundance: once
d_gene: TRBD2
len: 17
CDR3nt: TGTGCCAGCAGTTTATTAGGGACTAGCGGGAGAGTGAATGAGCAGTTCTTC
CDR3aa: CASSLLGTSGRVNEQFF

j_gene: TRBJ2-2
v_gene: TRBV5-4
abundance: -
d_gene: TRBD1
len: 15
CDR3nt: TGTGCCAGCAGCTTGGCCAGACAGGGGGCCGGGGAGCTGTTTTTT
CDR3aa: CASSLARQGAGELFF

j_gene: TRBJ2-3
v_gene: TRBV5-4
abundance: once
d_gene: -
len: 16
CDR3nt: TGTGCCAGCAGCTTCAAACCGGGACTGGGCACAGATACGCAGTATTTT
CDR3aa: CASSFKPGLGTDTQYF

j_gene: TRBJ2-3
v_gene: TRBV3-1/TRBV3-2
abundance: -
d_gene: TRBD2
len: 14
CDR3nt: TGTGCCAGCACCCGGAGACTAGCGTCAGATACGCAGTATTTT
CDR3aa: CASTRRLASDTQYF

j_gene: TRBJ2-3
v_gene: TRBV5-4
abundance: -
d_gene: TRBD2
len: 15
CDR3nt: TGTGCCAGCAGCCTAACTAGCGGGAGGGCAGATACGCAGTATTTT
CDR3aa: CASSLTSGRADTQYF

j_gene: TRBJ2-1
v_gene: TRBV24-1
abundance: -
d_gene: -
len: 14
CDR3nt: TGTGCCACCAGCTCCCCCGGGACAACAGGTGAGCAGTTCTTC
CDR3aa: CATSSPGTTGEQFF

j_gene: TRBJ2-2
v_gene: TRBV3-1/TRBV3-2
abundance: -
d_gene: -
len: 13
CDR3nt: TGTGCCAGCAGACTAGGGGGGGACGGGGAGCTGTTTTTT
CDR3aa: CASRLGGDGELFF

j_gene: TRBJ2-2
v_gene: TRBV5-4
abundance: -
d_gene: TRBD2
len: 17
CDR3nt: TGTGCCAGCAGCTCCGGACTAGCGGGAGTTGGGCCCGGGGAGCTGTTTTTT
CDR3aa: CASSSGLAGVGPGELFF

j_gene: TRBJ2-2
v_gene: TRBV18
abundance: -
d_gene: -
len: 16
CDR3nt: TGTGCCAGCTCACCACGACAGACTTCGAACACCGGGGAGCTGTTTTTT
CDR3aa: CASSPRQTSNTGELFF

j_gene: TRBJ2-7
v_gene: TRBV7-9
abundance: -
d_gene: TRBD2
len: 14
CDR3nt: TGTGCCAGCAGCTTTTCAACTAGCGGGTACGAGCAGTACTTC
CDR3aa: CASSFSTSGYEQYF

j_gene: TRBJ2-1
v_gene: TRBV27
abundance: -
d_gene: TRBD2
len: 15
CDR3nt: TGTGCCAGCAGTTCCGGGACTAGCGGAATCAATGAGCAGTTCTTC
CDR3aa: CASSSGTSGINEQFF

j_gene: TRBJ2-3
v_gene: TRBV28
abundance: -
d_gene: -
len: 14
CDR3nt: TGTGCCAGCAGTTTTCAGGGGCCCACAGATACGCAGTATTTT
CDR3aa: CASSFQGPTDTQYF

j_gene: TRBJ2-5
v_gene: TRBV4-1
abundance: -
d_gene: TRBD1
len: 15
CDR3nt: TGCGCCAGCAGGCGTAAAATAGGACAGGAAGAGACCCAGTACTTC
CDR3aa: CASRRKIGQEETQYF

j_gene: TRBJ2-3
v_gene: TRBV4-2
abundance: -
d_gene: -
len: 14
CDR3nt: TGTGCCAGCAGCCAAGGGCTTGAGGCGGATACGCAGTATTTT
CDR3aa: CASSQGLEADTQYF

j_gene: TRBJ2-5
v_gene: TRBV7-2
abundance: -
d_gene: -
len: 13
CDR3nt: TGTGCCAGCAGCTTAGGCAGGCCAAGGACCCAGTACTTC
CDR3aa: CASSLGRPRTQYF

j_gene: TRBJ2-7
v_gene: TRBV4-2
abundance: -
d_gene: -
len: 14
CDR3nt: TGTGCCAGCAGCCTTAGCACGAACTCCTACGAGCAGTACTTC
CDR3aa: CASSLSTNSYEQYF

j_gene: TRBJ2-7
v_gene: TRBV20-1
abundance: -
d_gene: TRBD2
len: 14
CDR3nt: TGCAGTGCTACTGAGAGCGGGAGGGCCTACGAGCAGTACTTC
CDR3aa: CSATESGRAYEQYF

j_gene: TRBJ1-2
v_gene: TRBV15
abundance: -
d_gene: -
len: 17
CDR3nt: TGTGCCACCAGCAGAGGTGGTGGTGCAGGGGCGATGGAGGGCTACACCTTC
CDR3aa: CATSRGGGAGAMEGYTF

j_gene: TRBJ2-7
v_gene: TRBV12-5
abundance: -
d_gene: TRBD1
len: 15
CDR3nt: TGTGCTAGTGGCCTCAACGGGACAGGGAAGTACGAGCAGTACTTC
CDR3aa: CASGLNGTGKYEQYF

j_gene: TRBJ1-1
v_gene: TRBV7-2
abundance: -
d_gene: TRBD1
len: 15
CDR3nt: TGTGCCAGCAGCCCTGACAGGGAACGGGTGACTGAAGCTTTCTTT
CDR3aa: CASSPDRERVTEAFF

j_gene: TRBJ2-7
v_gene: TRBV15
abundance: once
d_gene: TRBD2
len: 15
CDR3nt: TGTGCCACCAGCAGAGGACTAGCGGCCTCCTACGAGCAGTACTTC
CDR3aa: CATSRGLAASYEQYF

j_gene: TRBJ1-1
v_gene: TRBV6-5
abundance: -
d_gene: TRBD1
len: 13
CDR3nt: TGTGCCAGCAGTCGGGGACAGGGGCACGTAGCTTTCTTT
CDR3aa: CASSRGQGHVAFF

j_gene: TRBJ1-3
v_gene: TRBV3-1/TRBV3-2
abundance: once
d_gene: -
len: 13
CDR3nt: TGTGCCAGCACCCAAAAGTCAGGGAACACCATATATTTT
CDR3aa: CASTQKSGNTIYF

j_gene: TRBJ2-7
v_gene: TRBV5-1
abundance: -
d_gene: -
len: 14
CDR3nt: TGCGCCAGCAGCTTGGGTTTGGACAGCCCAAGGAGGTACTTC
CDR3aa: CASSLGLDSPRRYF

j_gene: TRBJ2-3
v_gene: TRBV5-4
abundance: -
d_gene: -
len: 15
CDR3nt: TGTGCCAGCAGCTTTCCGGGAGTGGGCCCAGATACGCAGTATTTT
CDR3aa: CASSFPGVGPDTQYF

j_gene: TRBJ1-2
v_gene: TRBV2
abundance: -
d_gene: -
len: 12
CDR3nt: TGTGCCAGCAACGGGGAATTCTATGGCTACACCTTC
CDR3aa: CASNGEFYGYTF

j_gene: TRBJ2-1
v_gene: TRBV7-2
abundance: -
d_gene: TRBD2
len: 16
CDR3nt: TGTGCCAGCAGCACCCCTAGCGGGAGGCCCTACAATGAGCAGTTCTTC
CDR3aa: CASSTPSGRPYNEQFF

j_gene: TRBJ2-7
v_gene: TRBV5-1
abundance: -
d_gene: -
len: 13
CDR3nt: TGCGCCAGCAGCTTGGTGGAGGGCAACGAGCAGTACTTC
CDR3aa: CASSLVEGNEQYF

j_gene: TRBJ1-5
v_gene: TRBV7-2
abundance: -
d_gene: -
len: 17
CDR3nt: TGTGCCAGCAGCGTACACAGGGATCTAGTTAGCAATCAGCCCCAGCATTTT
CDR3aa: CASSVHRDLVSNQPQHF

j_gene: TRBJ2-7
v_gene: TRBV27
abundance: -
d_gene: TRBD2
len: 14
CDR3nt: TGTGCCAGCAGCTTTAGCGGGAGGATCTACGAGCAGTACTTC
CDR3aa: CASSFSGRIYEQYF

j_gene: TRBJ2-2
v_gene: TRBV18
abundance: -
d_gene: -
len: 15
CDR3nt: TGTGCCAGCTCACCACCGCTGCAGGGGCTCGGGGAGCTGTTTTTT
CDR3aa: CASSPPLQGLGELFF

j_gene: TRBJ2-7
v_gene: TRBV30
abundance: -
d_gene: -
len: 14
CDR3nt: TGTGCCTGGAGGCGAATACCGCACTCCTACGAGCAGTACTTC
CDR3aa: CAWRRIPHSYEQYF

j_gene: TRBJ2-7
v_gene: TRBV18
abundance: once
d_gene: TRBD2
len: 16
CDR3nt: TGTGCCAGCTCACCACCACGGGCTAGCGGCTCCTACGAGCAGTACTTC
CDR3aa: CASSPPRASGSYEQYF

j_gene: TRBJ1-5
v_gene: TRBV9
abundance: -
d_gene: -
len: 14
CDR3nt: TGTGCCAGCAGCCCGGGGACAAGCAATCAGCCCCAGCATTTT
CDR3aa: CASSPGTSNQPQHF

j_gene: TRBJ1-3
v_gene: TRBV10-3
abundance: -
d_gene: -
len: 13
CDR3nt: TGTGCCATCAGTGGGGGCAACGGAAACACCATATATTTT
CDR3aa: CAISGGNGNTIYF